This T cell receptor (beta chain) is drawn from a study of regulatory T cells in long-lasting Graves disease. This clonotype was recorded a few times. The CDR3 consists of 15 residues. Germline-derived CDR1 and CDR2 are SGDLS and YYNGEE. Trimming cost V 1 base and J 3 bases, with 13 bases left between them. In building TCR beta libraries, iRepertoire HTBI primers were used together with Arm-PCR of CDR3 regions. TCRdb re-called the multiplex PCR reads through MiXCR, storing one row per CDR3 protein. In the table there are some 500,000 distinct CDR3 sequences, roughly 13% of which are singletons. The time point denotes: newly diagnosed GD, antithyroid drugs for less than 3 months. PBMC-extracted RNA yielded the TCR library. These data also featured in a second study, about T cells in Graves' hyperthyroidism and ophthalmopathy.

This TCR came from a young man with Graves disease. This sample comprised peripheral blood mononuclear cells (PBMCs), obtained at new diagnosis, from a patient treated with antithyroid drugs. This sequence joins TRBV9 and TRBJ1-1, with no clear D. The CDR3 bases are TGTGCCAGCAGCGTAATGGGTGGGAAGGACACTGAAGCTTTCTTT. This sequence encodes CASSVMGGKDTEAFF. Full variable domain (missing parts from reference TRBV9 and TRBJ1-1): DSGVTQTPKHLITATGQRVTLRCSPRSGDLSVYWYQQSLDQGLQFLIQYYNGEERAKGNILERFSAQQFPDLHSELNLSSLELGDSALYFCASSVMGGKDTEAFFGQGTRLTVV.